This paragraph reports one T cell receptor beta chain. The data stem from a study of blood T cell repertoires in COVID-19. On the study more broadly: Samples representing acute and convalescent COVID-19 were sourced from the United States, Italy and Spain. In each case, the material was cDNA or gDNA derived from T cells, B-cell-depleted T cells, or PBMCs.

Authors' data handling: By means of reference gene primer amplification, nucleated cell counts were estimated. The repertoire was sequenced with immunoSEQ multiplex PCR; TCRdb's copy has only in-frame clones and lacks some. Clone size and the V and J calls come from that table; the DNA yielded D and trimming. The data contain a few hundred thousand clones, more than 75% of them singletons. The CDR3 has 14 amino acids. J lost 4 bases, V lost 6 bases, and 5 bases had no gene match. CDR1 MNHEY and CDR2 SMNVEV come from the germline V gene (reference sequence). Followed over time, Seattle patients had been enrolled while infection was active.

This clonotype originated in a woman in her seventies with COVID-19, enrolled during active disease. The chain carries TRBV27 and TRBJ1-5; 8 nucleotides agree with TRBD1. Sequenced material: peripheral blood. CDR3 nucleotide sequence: TGTGCCAGCAGGCGAACAGGGGGGAATCAGCCCCAGCATTTT. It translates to CASRRTGGNQPQHF.